The next 24 T cell receptor beta chains were all read from a single sample in a study of T cell responses to AZD1222 COVID-19 vaccine. The repertoire was sequenced with immunoSEQ multiplex PCR; TCRdb's copy has only in-frame clones and lacks some. The sample records 85,000 to 130,000 clones, around nine tenths being singletons. The source was peripheral blood, collected on day 0 of AZD1222 vaccination. The receptors originated from an adult in good health.

This clone was recorded a few times. J is TRBJ1-1 and V is TRBV7-3; TRBD1 might be the D (5 bases). The V and J ends lost 2 bases and 4 bases respectively, with 8 bases between them. Germline V gene sequence: CDR1 SGHTA, CDR2 FQGTGA. The CDR3 extends over 13 amino acids. CDR3 DNA: TGTGCCAGCAGCTTAGAGGGGACCACTGAAGCTTTCTTT. Residues: CASSLEGTTEAFF.

The V gene is TRBV29-1, the J gene TRBJ1-1; TRBD1 agrees at 11 bases. The CDR3 loop spans 17 amino acids. V gave up 7 bases and J gave up 0 bases; unmatched junction bases: 13. Germline values: CDR1 SQVTM, CDR2 ANQGSEA. CDR3 in DNA: TGCAGCGCAAACCGCTGGACAGGGGGCGCCCTGAACACTGAAGCTTTCTTT. As protein: CSANRWTGGALNTEAFF.

The chain recombines TRBV19 with TRBJ1-4, with D possibly TRBD1 on 5 matching bases. V was trimmed by 4 bases and J by 7 bases, leaving 16 bases between them. CDR3 size: 15 residues. The germline CDR1 and CDR2 sequences are LNHDA and SQIVND (reference sequence). The CDR3 region is CASSSTGVSGEKLFF. In nucleotides, the CDR3 is TGTGCCAGTAGTAGCACGGGGGTATCTGGTGAAAAACTGTTTTTT.

The genes are TRBV7-2 and TRBJ1-5, with D perhaps TRBD1 (5 bases). This CDR3 is built from 15 residues. Trimming stripped 5 bases from V and 2 bases from J, with 13 bases between. Germline V lookup: CDR1 SGHTA, CDR2 FQGNSA. Here the CDR3 reads CASSLRQGGNQPQHF. The CDR3 nucleotides are TGTGCCAGCAGCCTCAGGCAGGGCGGCAATCAGCCCCAGCATTTT.

V gene TRBV27 combines with J gene TRBJ2-5; D gene uncertain. The CDR3 extends over 15 amino acids. CDR1 and CDR2 from the germline V gene are MNHEY and SMNVEV (reference sequence). V gave up 5 bases and J gave up 5 bases, with 18 bases separating them. The CDR3 loop is CASSASRTFRETQYF. The CDR3 DNA is TGTGCCAGCAGTGCATCACGGACCTTCCGCGAGACCCAGTACTTC.

The chain has TRBV4-3 and TRBJ1-1, with 8 bases fitting TRBD1. After removal of 1 base from V and 6 bases from J, the junction contained 7 bases not matched to a gene. CDR3 length: 15 amino acids. Germline CDR1 and CDR2: LGHNA and YSLEER. CDR3 amino acids: CASSQAGQGGPEAFF. CDR3 nucleotide sequence: TGCGCCAGCAGCCAAGCCGGACAGGGAGGACCTGAAGCTTTCTTT.

V usage is TRBV7-9 and J usage is TRBJ2-1; D not certain. The CDR3 spans 11 residues. From germline, CDR1 is SEHNR and CDR2 FQNEAQ (reference sequence). The V end was cut by 6 bases, the J end by 4 bases, with 4 bases between. The CDR3 coding sequence is TGTGCCAGCAGAAATTACAATGAGCAGTTCTTC. Its protein product is CASRNYNEQFF.

The V and J genes are TRBV5-1 and TRBJ1-1, with TRBD1 as a possible D gene (6 bases). V lost 4 bases to trimming and J lost 0 bases, with 16 bases between them. This CDR3 is built from 16 residues. Looked up from germline, CDR1 is SGHRS and CDR2 is YFSETQ. The CDR3 here is CASSLSGQLMNTEAFF. The CDR3 coding sequence is TGCGCCAGCAGCCTTTCCGGACAGCTAATGAACACTGAAGCTTTCTTT.

The sample holds one count of this clone. The V and J genes are TRBV2 and TRBJ1-2; D remains unclear. CDR1 is SNHLY and CDR2 is FYNNEI in the germline V gene. V was cut by 6 bases and J by 3 bases, with 17 bases left in between. CDR3 length: 15 amino acids. The CDR3 spells CASSTVGGPYYGYTF. Written as DNA, the CDR3 is TGTGCCAGCAGCACAGTGGGCGGACCCTACTATGGCTACACCTTC.

The gene calls are TRBV29-1 and TRBJ2-3, with TRBD1 matching over 8 bases. The CDR3 has 13 residues. Germline loops: CDR1 SQVTM, CDR2 ANQGSEA. Trimming took 1 base from V and 4 from J; bases not matched to a gene: 1. The CDR3 region has the DNA TGCAGCGTTGAAGGCAGGGGGCCAGATACGCAGTATTTT. The encoded protein is CSVEGRGPDTQYF.

The V call is TRBV19, the J call TRBJ2-3; D uncertain. Germline loops: CDR1 LNHDA, CDR2 SQIVND (reference sequence). The CDR3 has 14 residues. V lost 3 bases to trimming and J lost 2 bases, with 9 bases between them. CDR3 coding DNA: TGTGCCAGTAGTATGGGCGGTGCCACAGATACGCAGTATTTT. Its translation: CASSMGGATDTQYF.

The chain joins TRBV10-3 to TRBJ1-2; D possibly corresponds to TRBD1 (5 bases). V lost 10 bases to trimming and J lost 6 bases, with 12 bases between them. Germline V lookup: CDR1 ENHRY, CDR2 SYGVKD. The CDR3 has 11 residues. The CDR3 reads CATGAFNGYTF. DNA for the CDR3: TGTGCCACCGGGGCCTTTAATGGCTACACCTTC.

This sequence joins TRBV7-8 and TRBJ1-2; no reliable D call. CDR3 length equals 15 residues. Germline CDR1 reads SGHVS; CDR2 reads FQNEAQ. V lost 5 bases and J 1 base, leaving 14 bases between the germline ends. The CDR3 DNA is TGTGCCAGCAGCCCTTCCAGGAGCTTTAACTATGGCTACACCTTC. This encodes CASSPSRSFNYGYTF.

The CDR3 DNA follows: TGTGCCAGCAGCGTAGGGAGCCTCCCCTACGAGCAGTACTTC. Its translation is CASSVGSLPYEQYF. The chain combines TRBV9 with TRBJ2-7, with D uncertain. Germline lookup yields CDR1 SGDLS and CDR2 YYNGEE. V was pared by 0 bases and J by 2 bases, with 9 bases between. This CDR3 region has 14 residues.

This sequence joins TRBV7-8 and TRBJ1-2; tentative D call: TRBD1 (5 bases). CDR1 is SGHVS and CDR2 is FQNEAQ in the germline V gene. The CDR3 sequence is 14 residues long. Trimming pared 1 base from V and 8 bases from J, leaving 14 bases between. The DNA of the CDR3 is TGTGCCAGCAGCTTAGGACAGACCCTCCACGGCTACACCTTC. It yields the protein CASSLGQTLHGYTF.

The genes are TRBV12-3 or TRBV12-4 and TRBJ2-1; D is unresolved. The CDR3 totals 13 residues. V lost 5 bases, J lost 5 bases, and 10 bases lay in between. The CDR3 nucleotides read TGTGCCAGCAGTCTTCATTTGGACAATGAGCAGTTCTTC. Amino acids: CASSLHLDNEQFF.

CDR3 region: CASSPQGAGNEQFF. CDR3 sequence (DNA): TGTGCCAGCAGTCCACAGGGGGCCGGGAATGAGCAGTTCTTC. The chain carries TRBV7-9 and TRBJ2-1; 9 bases line up with TRBD1. Germline V lookup: CDR1 SEHNR, CDR2 FQNEAQ (reference sequence). The CDR3 has 14 amino acids. With 6 bases clipped from V and 7 bases from J, the junction kept 7 bases outside the gene matches.

A single count supports this clone. This chain connects TRBV6-2 or TRBV6-3 to TRBJ2-3, with D hard to call. V dropped 5 bases and J dropped 2 bases, with 5 bases sitting between them. This CDR3 is built from 12 residues. Germline-derived CDR1 and CDR2 are MNHEY and SVGEGT. The CDR3 is CASSQNTDTQYF. The DNA for the CDR3 is TGTGCCAGCAGTCAAAACACAGATACGCAGTATTTT.

This sequence joins TRBV28 and TRBJ2-7; D is undetermined. This CDR3 spans 15 amino acids. CDR1 is MDHEN and CDR2 is SYDVKM in the germline V gene. V was pared by 3 bases and J by 0 bases, with 12 bases between. The CDR3 is CASSLTGQLSYEQYF. CDR3 nucleotide sequence: TGTGCCAGCAGTTTGACGGGCCAGCTCTCCTACGAGCAGTACTTC.

In this sample, this clone turned up a few times. V and J are TRBV6-2 or TRBV6-3 and TRBJ2-2; unclear D gene. The length of the CDR3 is 18 residues. The V gene's germline CDR1 is MNHEY and CDR2 SVGEGT. V was shortened by 2 bases and J by 4 bases, with 20 bases between the two germline ends. The CDR3 region has the DNA TGTGCCAGCAGTTACGAAAGACCTCAATCCTTTTCCACCGGGGAGCTGTTTTTT. Translation: CASSYERPQSFSTGELFF.

The chain has TRBV24-1 and TRBJ1-5; perhaps TRBD1 as D (5 bases). This CDR3 is built from 14 residues. The V and J ends lost 5 bases and 5 bases respectively, with 12 bases between them. Germline V CDR1 and CDR2: KGHDR, SFDVKD. The CDR3 protein is CATSAGLGDQPQHF. The CDR3 bases are TGTGCCACCAGTGCGGGTTTGGGGGATCAGCCCCAGCATTTT.

The CDR3 bases are TGTGCCAGCTCACCGGGAGGATACGAGCAGTACTTC. It specifies CASSPGGYEQYF. The chain uses TRBV18 and TRBJ2-7, with TRBD2 as a possible D gene (6 bases). V lost 3 bases and J 4 bases, leaving 7 bases between the germline ends. CDR1 and CDR2 (germline): KGHSH, LQKENI. The CDR3 spans 12 residues.

The chain links TRBV20-1 to TRBJ1-2; D is possibly TRBD1 (5 bases). The germline V gene has CDR1 DFQATT and CDR2 SNEGSKA (reference sequence). Trimming stripped 5 bases from V and 8 bases from J, with 12 bases between. This CDR3 has 11 residues. The CDR3 DNA is TGCAGTGCTCCCGGGAGGGGAGGCTACACCTTC. Its protein product is CSAPGRGGYTF.

This chain connects TRBV18 to TRBJ2-3; D is ambiguous. This CDR3 comprises 15 residues. Between the trimmed V and J ends, which lost 2 bases and 0 bases, there was a span of 9 bases. Looked up from germline, CDR1 is KGHSH and CDR2 is LQKENI. The CDR3 bases are TGTGCCAGCTCACCAGGAAGCACAAGCACAGATACGCAGTATTTT. Translated, it gives CASSPGSTSTDTQYF.